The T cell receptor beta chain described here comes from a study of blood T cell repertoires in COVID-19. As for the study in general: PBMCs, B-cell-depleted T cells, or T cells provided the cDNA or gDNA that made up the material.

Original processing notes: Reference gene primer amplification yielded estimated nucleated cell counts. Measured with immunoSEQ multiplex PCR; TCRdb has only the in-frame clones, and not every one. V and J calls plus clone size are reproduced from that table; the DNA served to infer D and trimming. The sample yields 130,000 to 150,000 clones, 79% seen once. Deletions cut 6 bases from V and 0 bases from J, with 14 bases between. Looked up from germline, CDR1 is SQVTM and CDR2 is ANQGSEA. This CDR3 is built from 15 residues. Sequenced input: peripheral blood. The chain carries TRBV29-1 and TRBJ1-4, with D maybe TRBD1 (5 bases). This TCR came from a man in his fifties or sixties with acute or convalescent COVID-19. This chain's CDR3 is CSVRRDSSTNEKLFF. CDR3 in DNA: TGCAGCGTGCGCCGGGACTCCTCAACTAATGAAAAACTGTTTTTT.